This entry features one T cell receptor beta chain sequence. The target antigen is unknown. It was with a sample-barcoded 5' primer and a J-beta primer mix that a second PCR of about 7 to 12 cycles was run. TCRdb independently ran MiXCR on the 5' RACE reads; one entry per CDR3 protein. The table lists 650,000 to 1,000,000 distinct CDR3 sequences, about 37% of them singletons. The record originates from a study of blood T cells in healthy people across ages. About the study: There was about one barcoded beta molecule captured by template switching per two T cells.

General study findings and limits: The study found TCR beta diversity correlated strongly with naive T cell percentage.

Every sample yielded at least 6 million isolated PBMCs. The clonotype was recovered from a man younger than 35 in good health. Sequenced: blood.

CDR3 loop: CSPRWGASGDTQYF. In nucleotides, the CDR3 is TGCAGCCCGAGGTGGGGGGCGTCCGGAGATACGCAGTATTTT. This rearrangement joins TRBV20-1 to TRBJ2-3; D might be TRBD1 or TRBD2, each matching 6 bases. This CDR3 is built from 14 residues. Per germline, CDR1 DFQATT and CDR2 SNEGSKA (reference sequence).